The 8 T cell receptor beta chains in this list originate from one sample, sequenced in a study of cytomegalovirus exposure and HLA in healthy donors (dated by TCRdb to 2016 to 2017). The method behind the library was the immunoSEQ multiplex PCR assay. Imported from immuneACCESS, the table was reduced by TCRdb to in-frame sequences with V and J called. These copies leave out some clones; in studies compared against another copy, an unresolved V gene accounts for under half, and the cause of the remainder is not known. A total of 250,000 to 350,000 clones appear in this sample, about 85% of them only once. Clones ranked in the top ten supply roughly 1.2% of the sample. The sequenced sample consisted of PBMCs. Receptors originate from a woman in her 30s in good health and CMV-seropositive.

The genes are TRBV4-1 and TRBJ2-7; 9 bases align to TRBD1. This CDR3 comprises 15 residues. In germline, CDR1 is MGHRA, CDR2 YSYEKL. The trim removed 3 bases at V and 4 bases at J, leaving 7 bases unmatched. The CDR3 here is CASSQDGTGSYEQYF. The CDR3 DNA is TGCGCCAGCAGCCAGGATGGGACAGGGTCGTACGAGCAGTACTTC.

The chain has TRBV9 and TRBJ2-7; D is perhaps TRBD1 (6 bases). V gave up 5 bases and J gave up 5 bases, with 14 bases separating them. CDR1 SGDLS and CDR2 YYNGEE come from the germline V gene. The length of the CDR3 is 13 residues. This CDR3 reads CASSLQGGNEQYF. The CDR3 DNA reads as TGTGCCAGCAGTCTACAGGGCGGCAACGAGCAGTACTTC. The whole variable domain, remainder taken from reference TRBV9 and TRBJ2-7, is DSGVTQTPKHLITATGQRVTLRCSPRSGDLSVYWYQQSLDQGLQFLIQYYNGEERAKGNILERFSAQQFPDLHSELNLSSLELGDSALYFCASSLQGGNEQYFGPGTRLTVT.

The V gene is TRBV30, the J gene TRBJ2-1; 11 bases agree with TRBD2. Germline V gene data show CDR1 as GTSNPN and CDR2 as SVGIG (reference sequence). This CDR3 spans 18 amino acids. The junction had 11 bases not matched to a gene; V was cut back by 3 bases and J by 1 base. The CDR3, as DNA: TGTGCCTGGAGCGATACCCCGCTAGCGGGAGGTTCCTACAATGAGCAGTTCTTC. It encodes CAWSDTPLAGGSYNEQFF.

The rearrangement joins TRBV4-1 to TRBJ2-7; TRBD2 matches 11 bases. The J segment lost 4 bases and the V segment lost 4 bases, leaving 3 bases of the junction unmatched. CDR3 length: 14 residues. Germline V gene lookup returns CDR1 MGHRA and CDR2 YSYEKL. Written as DNA, the CDR3 is TGCGCCAGCAGCCCTAGCGGGGGGACGTACGAGCAGTACTTC. Translating gives CASSPSGGTYEQYF.

The chain carries TRBV5-4 and TRBJ2-2; 8 nucleotides agree with TRBD2. With V trimmed by 4 bases and J by 4 bases, 9 bases remained unmatched. Germline CDR1 SGHNT, CDR2 YYREEE (reference sequence). The CDR3 is 16 amino acids. The CDR3 DNA sequence: TGTGCCAGCAGCCTATCGCGGGGGGCCGTCACCGGGGAGCTGTTTTTT. It encodes CASSLSRGAVTGELFF.

The rearrangement links TRBV10-1 to TRBJ1-2; D is unresolved. Germline V gene data show CDR1 as WNHNN and CDR2 as SYGVQD (reference sequence). V was cut by 4 bases and J by 4 bases, with 10 bases left in between. The CDR3 length is 13 residues. Written as DNA, the CDR3 is TGCGCCAGCAGTGGAGGGAATTCCTATGGCTACACCTTC. Translated, it gives CASSGGNSYGYTF.

This clone was observed once. The chain links TRBV28 to TRBJ1-5, with D unclear. There are 15 residues in the CDR3. CDR1 is MDHEN, CDR2 SYDVKM, per germline. The V end was cut by 6 bases, the J end by 0 bases, with 12 bases between. The CDR3 here is CASRDSRDSNQPQHF. The CDR3 DNA sequence: TGTGCCAGCAGAGACTCCCGTGATAGCAATCAGCCCCAGCATTTT.

The rearrangement links TRBV25-1 to TRBJ2-1; the D gene is possibly TRBD2 (5 bases). The CDR3 sequence is 15 residues long. Trimming stripped 8 bases from V and 4 bases from J, with 18 bases between. CDR1 MGHDK and CDR2 SYGVNS come from the germline V gene. The CDR3 loop is CASLPTVGSYNEQFF. DNA of the CDR3: TGTGCCAGCCTCCCGACGGTTGGGAGTTACAATGAGCAGTTCTTC.